Below, 20 T cell receptor beta chains from the same sample are listed, as sequenced in a study of identical twins. A single record per CDR3 protein comes from TCRdb applying MiXCR to the 5' RACE reads. Counted here are approximately 690,000 distinct CDR3 sequences, around 6% occurring once; the ten biggest clones make up under 2%. Sequencing was performed on naive T cells sorted from blood. All receptors derive from a man between 18 and 35 years old in good health.

There are a few counts of this clonotype. The V call is TRBV2, the J call TRBJ2-7, with D unclear. V lost 6 bases, J lost 7 bases, and 13 bases lay in between. The CDR3 consists of 12 residues. Germline V gene lookup returns CDR1 SNHLY and CDR2 FYNNEI. As DNA, the CDR3 is TGTGCCAGCAGGCCAGGCGGCCCTGAGCAGTACTTC. Amino acid sequence: CASRPGGPEQYF.

This clonotype was detected a few times. CDR3 sequence reads: CASSQRLAGDLEQYF. CDR3 in DNA: TGTGCCAGCAGCCAACGACTAGCGGGAGATCTCGAGCAGTACTTC. V is TRBV6-2 or TRBV6-3 and J is TRBJ2-7; 12 positions match TRBD2. V was pared by 6 bases and J by 6 bases, with 9 bases of the junction left unmatched. Germline CDR1 and CDR2: MNHEY and SVGEGT. This CDR3 has 15 amino acids.

The rearrangement joins TRBV27 to TRBJ2-1; weak D call: TRBD1 (6 bases). The DNA end is a closer match to TRBJ2-7, so the J assignment may be wrong. This CDR3 is 15 amino acids long. The germline gives CDR1 MNHEY, CDR2 SMNVEV (reference sequence). For the CDR3, the DNA is TGTGCCAGCAGTCCAGGGGTAACCTCCTACAATGAGCAGTACTTC. It translates to CASSPGVTSYNEQYF.

In its sample, this clonotype was seen many times. The chain is built from TRBV20-1 and TRBJ2-7; D is uncertain. There are 14 residues in the CDR3. Germline V gene sequence: CDR1 DFQATT, CDR2 SNEGSKA (reference sequence). V gave up 1 base and J gave up 3 bases, with 13 bases separating them. Here the CDR3 reads CSARAGRSLYEQYF. Here the CDR3 DNA reads TGCAGTGCTAGAGCAGGAAGGTCTCTCTACGAGCAGTACTTC.

There are a few counts of this clonotype. The chain is built from TRBV2 and TRBJ2-7; D may be TRBD1 or TRBD2 (5 bases each). This CDR3 has 13 residues. The V gene's germline CDR1 is SNHLY and CDR2 FYNNEI. V shed 5 bases and J shed 6 bases, with 14 bases lying between them. Here the CDR3 reads CASSLLTGAEQYF. DNA for the CDR3: TGTGCCAGCAGTTTACTTACCGGGGCCGAGCAGTACTTC. Variable domain in full (rest from reference TRBV2 and TRBJ2-7): EPEVTQTPSHQVTQMGQEVILRCVPISNHLYFYWYRQILGQKVEFLVSFYNNEISEKSEIFDDQFSVERPDGSNFTLKIRSTKLEDSAMYFCASSLLTGAEQYFGPGTRLTVT.

V is TRBV12-3 or TRBV12-4 and J is TRBJ2-7, with a possible D match to TRBD1 (5 bases). This CDR3 contains 13 residues. V dropped 3 bases and J dropped 2 bases, with 8 bases sitting between them. The CDR3 coding sequence is TGTGCCAGCAGTTTCGACAGACCCTACGAGCAGTACGTC. This encodes CASSFDRPYEQYV.

This clonotype has a count of ten or more. The genes are TRBV5-1 and TRBJ2-1, with 11 bases matching TRBD2. V trimming: 3 bases; J trimming: 6 bases; junction bases outside the gene matches: 5. This CDR3 contains 15 residues. From germline, CDR1 is SGHRS and CDR2 YFSETQ. The CDR3 region has the DNA TGCGCCAGCAGCTGGGGGACTAGCGGTACCAATGAGCAGTTCTTC. It specifies CASSWGTSGTNEQFF.

The chain recombines TRBV6-5 with TRBJ2-1; 9 bases align to TRBD2. Germline V CDR1 and CDR2: MNHEY, SVGAGI. J was trimmed by 5 bases and V by 5 bases; bases with no gene match: 13. CDR3 size: 17 residues. The CDR3 sequence is CASSISLAGVGNNEQFF. The CDR3 region has the DNA TGTGCCAGCAGTATCTCGTTAGCGGGAGTTGGTAACAATGAGCAGTTCTTC.

This clonotype occurred a few times. CDR3 DNA: TGTGCCAGCAGTTCTAGGAAATTTTCCTACGAGCAGTACGTC. This encodes CASSSRKFSYEQYV. The V and J genes are TRBV6-5 and TRBJ2-7; D is unclear. V lost 4 bases to trimming and J lost 1 base, with 11 bases between them. Germline loops: CDR1 MNHEY, CDR2 SVGAGI. The CDR3 loop spans 14 amino acids.

The chain combines TRBV6-1 with TRBJ2-7, with 10 bases aligning to TRBD2. The germline V gene has CDR1 MNHNS and CDR2 SASEGT. The CDR3 is 16 residues long. Losses at the gene ends were 6 bases for V and 2 bases for J; bases not matched to a gene: 10. The CDR3, as DNA: TGTGCCAGCAGAGAGACCGGGACTAGCGACCCCTACGAGCAGTACTTC. This codes for CASRETGTSDPYEQYF.

This clonotype was found many times. The chain carries TRBV4-2 and TRBJ2-1, with 14 bases identical to TRBD2. CDR3 length: 16 amino acids. Trimming took 0 bases from V and 8 from J; bases not matched to a gene: 3. Germline values: CDR1 LGHNA, CDR2 YNFKEQ. CDR3 coding DNA: TGTGCCAGCAGCCAAGATCGACTAGCGGGAGGGTATGAGCAGTTCTTC. Amino acids: CASSQDRLAGGYEQFF.

The genes are TRBV7-9 and TRBJ1-2; D is perhaps TRBD1 (5 bases). Trimming shortened V by 3 bases and J by 8 bases, and 16 bases separated the two germline ends. This CDR3 spans 14 amino acids. CDR1 SEHNR and CDR2 FQNEAQ come from the germline V gene (reference sequence). This CDR3 is CASSFRGVDGGYTF. The CDR3 coding sequence is TGTGCCAGCAGCTTCCGAGGGGTTGATGGCGGCTACACCTTC.

V usage is TRBV6-5 and J usage is TRBJ1-6; TRBD1 might be the D (6 bases). The germline V gene encodes CDR1 MNHEY and CDR2 SVGAGI. The CDR3 contains 14 residues. The V end lost 0 bases, the J end lost 9 bases, and 9 bases lay between the germline ends. The CDR3: CASSYSDRTSPLHF. CDR3 DNA: TGTGCCAGCAGTTACTCGGACAGAACTTCACCCCTCCACTTT.

CDR3 nucleotide sequence: TGTGCCTGGAGGTCGGGGGTTTTAGATACGCAGTATTTT. This sequence encodes CAWRSGVLDTQYF. The rearrangement uses TRBV30 and TRBJ2-3, with a possible D match to TRBD2 (6 bases). In germline, CDR1 is GTSNPN, CDR2 SVGIG (reference sequence). The V and J ends lost 3 bases and 5 bases respectively, with 12 bases between them. CDR3 length: 13 residues.

This clonotype showed up just a few times. J is TRBJ2-2 and V is TRBV7-9; D is uncertain. Germline V lookup: CDR1 SEHNR, CDR2 FQNEAQ (reference sequence). This CDR3 spans 14 amino acids. With 7 bases removed from V and 2 bases from J, the gap between germline ends came to 11 bases. The CDR3 coding sequence is TGTGCCAGCAATTCGGAGCGTAACACCGGGGAGCTGTTTTTT. Protein sequence: CASNSERNTGELFF.

The chain recombines TRBV2 with TRBJ2-2, with unresolved D. CDR1 and CDR2 (germline): SNHLY, FYNNEI. This CDR3 spans 12 amino acids. V lost 8 bases and J lost 9, with 13 bases in between. CDR3 in amino acids: CASLTLDRELFF. CDR3 nucleotide sequence: TGTGCCAGCCTCACCCTAGACCGGGAGCTGTTTTTT.

The chain couples TRBV15 to TRBJ2-1; possibly TRBD1 for D (6 bases). The CDR3 has 15 residues. V was shortened by 5 bases and J by 6 bases, with 17 bases between the two germline ends. CDR1 and CDR2 from the germline V gene are LNHNV and YYDKDF (reference sequence). The CDR3: CATSLTGQPFNEQFF. CDR3 sequence (DNA): TGTGCCACCAGCCTCACGGGACAACCTTTCAATGAGCAGTTCTTC. Using reference TRBV15 and TRBJ2-1 for the parts outside the CDR3, the full variable domain is DAMVIQNPRYQVTQFGKPVTLSCSQTLNHNVMYWYQQKSSQAPKLLFHYYDKDFNNEADTPDNFQSRRPNTSFCFLDIRSPGLGDTAMYLCATSLTGQPFNEQFFGPGTRLTVL.

This clonotype appeared a few times. The V gene is TRBV20-1, the J gene TRBJ2-7; D not certain. CDR3 length: 16 amino acids. Germline assignment: CDR1 DFQATT and CDR2 SNEGSKA (reference sequence). V was clipped by 0 bases and J by 0 bases, with 15 bases between them. The CDR3 region has the DNA TGCAGTGCTAGAGAATCTTACACGAGAAGCTCCTACGAGCAGTACTTC. It codes for CSARESYTRSSYEQYF.

This clonotype has just a few counts. V and J are TRBV30 and TRBJ2-3, with no clear D. Germline CDR1 GTSNPN, CDR2 SVGIG (reference sequence). The CDR3 totals 11 residues. The ends were cut back, 2 bases at V and 3 bases at J, with 3 bases in the middle. The CDR3 sequence: CAWSRTDTQYF. CDR3 bases: TGTGCCTGGAGTCGAACAGATACGCAGTATTTT.

This clonotype has just a few counts. The V and J genes are TRBV7-8 and TRBJ2-3; 7 bases are a match to TRBD2. The CDR3 totals 13 residues. Germline-derived CDR1 and CDR2 are SGHVS and FQNEAQ. V was clipped by 4 bases and J by 7 bases; unmatched bases: 5. The CDR3 sequence: CASSSGRVYTQYF. The CDR3 DNA follows: TGTGCCAGCAGCTCGGGGAGGGTCTATACGCAGTATTTT.